This T cell receptor (beta chain) came from a study of shared clonotypes between healthy human individuals. The protocol was immunoSEQ multiplex PCR, while the TCRdb copy is restricted to in-frame clones and leaves out a portion. The data show about 960,000 clones, around three quarters seen once. CDR1 is SSHAT and CDR2 is FNYEAQ in the germline V gene (reference sequence). The CDR3 has 16 amino acids. Comment on this clone: The junction departs from the called germline gene at one end, perhaps through a read error.

Sequencing was performed on memory CD4+ T cells sorted from blood. Subset described: CD45RA-negative fraction. The chain links TRBV7-7 to TRBJ2-5; 11 positions agree with TRBD2. The receptor's source is a man aged 18 to 30 in good health. This CDR3 is CASSLGLAGGQETQYF. The CDR3 DNA is TGTGCTAGCAGCTTGGGTCTAGCGGGAGGACAAGAGACCCAGTACTTC.